This is a list of T cell receptor beta chains from one sample in a study of blood T cells in healthy people across ages. TCRdb processed the 5' RACE reads anew with MiXCR; each CDR3 protein has one entry. The sample lists more than 1.4 million distinct CDR3 sequences, around 39% occurring once. The specimen was blood. The receptor source for this set is a woman in her late teens or twenties in good health. Each CDR3 is given with its conserved first and last residue. Fields, in order: D gene, V gene, clone size, J gene, CDR3 protein, CDR3 DNA. A D gene is named only where the DNA matches it firmly. Some rows have no size entry. The others give once, few or many, or a class for an expanded clone.

TRBD1	TRBV5-1	few	TRBJ1-1	CASGEDREYTEAFF	TGCGCCAGCGGTGAAGACAGGGAGTACACTGAAGCTTTCTTT
-	TRBV29-1	many	TRBJ2-5	CSAQGTETQYF	TGCAGCGCACAGGGTACGGAGACCCAGTACTTC
-	TRBV3-1	-	TRBJ1-6	CASSPIGSSYNSPPHF	TGTGCCAGCAGCCCCATAGGAAGCTCCTATAATTCACCCCCCCACTTT
-	TRBV13	-	TRBJ2-5	CASTATGGETQYF	TGTGCCAGCACCGCGACCGGTGGAGAGACCCAGTACTTC
-	TRBV20-1	few	TRBJ1-2	CSVPDRIYGYTF	TGCAGTGTCCCTGACAGGATCTATGGCTACACCTTC
-	TRBV30	-	TRBJ2-1	CAWSEQGWNEQFF	TGTGCCTGGAGTGAACAGGGTTGGAATGAGCAGTTCTTC
TRBD2	TRBV20-1	few	TRBJ2-7	CSARVLAEEGGGEQYF	TGCAGTGCTAGAGTCTTAGCGGAGGAGGGCGGGGGCGAGCAGTACTTC
-	TRBV20-1	-	TRBJ2-7	CSAAGTGEQYF	TGCAGTGCTGCCGGTACGGGCGAGCAGTACTTC
TRBD2	TRBV27	once	TRBJ2-5	CASTLDSGDYNEQYF	TGTGCCAGCACGCTAGATAGCGGGGATTACAATGAGCAGTACTTC
-	TRBV29-1	few	TRBJ1-1	CSVDPYMNTEAFF	TGCAGCGTTGACCCGTACATGAACACTGAAGCTTTCTTT